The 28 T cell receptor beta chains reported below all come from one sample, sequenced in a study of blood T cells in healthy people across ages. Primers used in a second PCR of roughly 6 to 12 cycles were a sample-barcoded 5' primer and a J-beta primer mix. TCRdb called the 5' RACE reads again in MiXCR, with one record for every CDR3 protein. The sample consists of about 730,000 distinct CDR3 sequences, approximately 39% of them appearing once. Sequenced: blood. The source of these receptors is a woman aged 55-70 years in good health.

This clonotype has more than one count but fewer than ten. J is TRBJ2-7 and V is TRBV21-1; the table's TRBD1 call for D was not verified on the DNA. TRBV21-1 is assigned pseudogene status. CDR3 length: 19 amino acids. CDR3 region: CASSKRSPDARRYSYEQYF. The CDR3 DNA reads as TGTGCCAGCAGCAAACGGTCACCTGACGCCCGAAGATATTCCTACGAGCAGTACTTC.

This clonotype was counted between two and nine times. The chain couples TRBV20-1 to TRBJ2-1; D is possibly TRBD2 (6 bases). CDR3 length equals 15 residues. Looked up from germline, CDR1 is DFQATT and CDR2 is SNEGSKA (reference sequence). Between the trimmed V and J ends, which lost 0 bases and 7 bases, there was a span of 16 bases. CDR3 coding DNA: TGCAGTGCTAGAGATCAGCGGGTGGGGTTTAATGAGCAGTTCTTC. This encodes CSARDQRVGFNEQFF.

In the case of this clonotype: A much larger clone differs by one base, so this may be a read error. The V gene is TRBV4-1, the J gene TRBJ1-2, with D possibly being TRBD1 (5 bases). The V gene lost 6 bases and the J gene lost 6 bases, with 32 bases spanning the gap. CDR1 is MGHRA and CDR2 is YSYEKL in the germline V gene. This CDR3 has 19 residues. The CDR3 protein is CASRHSRQGTSEKNHGYTF. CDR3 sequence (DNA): TGCGCCAGCAGACACTCACGCCAGGGAACGTCGGAAAAAAACCATGGCTACACCTTC.

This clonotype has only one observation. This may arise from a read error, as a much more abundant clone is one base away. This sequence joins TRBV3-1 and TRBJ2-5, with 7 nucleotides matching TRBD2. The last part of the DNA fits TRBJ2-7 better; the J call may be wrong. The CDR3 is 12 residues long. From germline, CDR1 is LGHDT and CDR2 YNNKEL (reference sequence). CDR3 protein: CASSREGNEQYF. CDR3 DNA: TGTGCCAGCAGCCGGGAGGGCAACGAGCAGTACTTC.

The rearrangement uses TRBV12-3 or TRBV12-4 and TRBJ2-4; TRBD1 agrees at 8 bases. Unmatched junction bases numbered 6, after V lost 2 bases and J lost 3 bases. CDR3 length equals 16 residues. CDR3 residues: CASSLTGTGLKNIQYF. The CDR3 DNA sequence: TGTGCCAGCAGTTTAACCGGGACAGGCCTCAAAAACATTCAGTACTTC.

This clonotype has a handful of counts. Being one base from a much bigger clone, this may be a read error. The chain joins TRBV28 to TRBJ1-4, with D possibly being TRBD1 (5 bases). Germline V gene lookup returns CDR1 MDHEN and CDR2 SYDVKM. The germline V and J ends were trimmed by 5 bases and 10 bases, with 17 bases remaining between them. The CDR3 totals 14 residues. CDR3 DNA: TGTGCCAGCAGTGTAGCTACAGGCCGTGGAAAACTGTTTTTT. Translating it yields CASSVATGRGKLFF.

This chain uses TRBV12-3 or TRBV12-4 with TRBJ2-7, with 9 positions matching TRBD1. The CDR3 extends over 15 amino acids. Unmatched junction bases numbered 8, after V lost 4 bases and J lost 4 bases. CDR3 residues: CASSWQDRGLYEQYF. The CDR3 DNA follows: TGTGCCAGCAGTTGGCAGGACAGGGGTTTATACGAGCAGTACTTC.

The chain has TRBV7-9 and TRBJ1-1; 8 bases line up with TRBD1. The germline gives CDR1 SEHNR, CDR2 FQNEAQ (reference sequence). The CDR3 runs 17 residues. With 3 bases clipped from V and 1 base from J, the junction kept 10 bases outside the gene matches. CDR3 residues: CASSFGGTGTGNTEAFF. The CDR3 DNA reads TGTGCCAGCAGCTTTGGGGGAACCGGGACAGGGAACACTGAAGCTTTCTTT.

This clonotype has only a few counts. CDR3 sequence (DNA): TGTGCCACCAGAGGGTCGGGGGGTACTGAAGCTTTCTTT. Its protein is CATRGSGGTEAFF. The V call is TRBV15, the J call TRBJ1-1; tentative D call: TRBD1 (5 bases). Germline loops: CDR1 LNHNV, CDR2 YYDKDF (reference sequence). CDR3 size: 13 residues. With 6 bases removed from V and 5 bases from J, the gap between germline ends came to 13 bases.

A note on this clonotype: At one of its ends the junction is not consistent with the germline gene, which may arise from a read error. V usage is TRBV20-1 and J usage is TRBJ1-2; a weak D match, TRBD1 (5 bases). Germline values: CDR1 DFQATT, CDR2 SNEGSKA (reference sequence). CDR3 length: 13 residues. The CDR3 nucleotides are TGCAGTGCTGCCATGGGGCAGGTTGATGGCCACACCTTC. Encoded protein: CSAAMGQVDGHTF.

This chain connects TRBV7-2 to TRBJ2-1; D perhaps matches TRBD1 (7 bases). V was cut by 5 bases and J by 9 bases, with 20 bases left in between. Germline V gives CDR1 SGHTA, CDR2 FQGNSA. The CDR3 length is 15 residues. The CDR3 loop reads CASSPGGGRVGEQFF. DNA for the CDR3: TGTGCCAGCAGCCCAGGAGGGGGCAGGGTAGGTGAGCAGTTCTTC.

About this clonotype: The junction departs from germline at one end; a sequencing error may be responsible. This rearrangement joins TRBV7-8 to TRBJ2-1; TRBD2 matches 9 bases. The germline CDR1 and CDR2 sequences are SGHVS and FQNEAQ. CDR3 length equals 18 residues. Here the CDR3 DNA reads TGTGCCAGCAGCTTAGCGCCCCTTAGCGGGAGCTCCTACACTGAGCAGTTCTTC. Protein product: CASSLAPLSGSSYTEQFF.

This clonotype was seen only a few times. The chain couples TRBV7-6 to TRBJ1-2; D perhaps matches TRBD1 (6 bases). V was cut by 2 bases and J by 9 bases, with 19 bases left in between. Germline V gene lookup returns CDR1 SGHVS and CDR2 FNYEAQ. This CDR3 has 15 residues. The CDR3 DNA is TGTGCCAGCAGCTTAAACCCGGGGACACAGGGAAGCTACACCTTC. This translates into CASSLNPGTQGSYTF.

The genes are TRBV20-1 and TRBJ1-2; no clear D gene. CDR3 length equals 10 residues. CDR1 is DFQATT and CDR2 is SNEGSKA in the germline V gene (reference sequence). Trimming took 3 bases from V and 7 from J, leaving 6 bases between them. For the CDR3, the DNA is TGCAGTGCTAGGGACTTTGGCTACACCTTC. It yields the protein CSARDFGYTF.

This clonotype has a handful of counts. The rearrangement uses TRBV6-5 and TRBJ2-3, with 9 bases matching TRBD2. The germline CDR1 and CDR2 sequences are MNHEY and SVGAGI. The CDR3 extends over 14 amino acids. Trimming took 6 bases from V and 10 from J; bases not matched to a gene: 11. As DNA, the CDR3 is TGTGCCAGCAGCCGCGAGTGGCGGGGGGGTTCGCAGTATTTT. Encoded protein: CASSREWRGGSQYF.

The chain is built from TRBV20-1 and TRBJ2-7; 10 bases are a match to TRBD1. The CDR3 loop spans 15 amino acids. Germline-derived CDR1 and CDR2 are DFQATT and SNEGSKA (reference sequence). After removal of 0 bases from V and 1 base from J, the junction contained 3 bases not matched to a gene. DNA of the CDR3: TGCAGTGCTAGAGATCCGGACAGGGGGTCCTACGAGCAGTACTTC. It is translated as CSARDPDRGSYEQYF.

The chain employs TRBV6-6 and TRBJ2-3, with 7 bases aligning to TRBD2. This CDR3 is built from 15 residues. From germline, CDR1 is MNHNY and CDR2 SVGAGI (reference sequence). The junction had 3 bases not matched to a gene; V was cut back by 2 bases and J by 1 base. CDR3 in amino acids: CASSYRAGGTDTQYF. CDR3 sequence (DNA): TGTGCCAGCAGTTACCGCGCGGGGGGCACAGATACGCAGTATTTT.

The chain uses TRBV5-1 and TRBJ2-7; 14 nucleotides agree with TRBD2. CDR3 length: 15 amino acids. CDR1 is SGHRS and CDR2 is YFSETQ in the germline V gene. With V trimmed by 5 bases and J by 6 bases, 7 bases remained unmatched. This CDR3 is CASRPPGLAGVEQYF. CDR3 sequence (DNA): TGCGCCAGCAGGCCGCCGGGACTAGCGGGAGTCGAGCAGTACTTC.

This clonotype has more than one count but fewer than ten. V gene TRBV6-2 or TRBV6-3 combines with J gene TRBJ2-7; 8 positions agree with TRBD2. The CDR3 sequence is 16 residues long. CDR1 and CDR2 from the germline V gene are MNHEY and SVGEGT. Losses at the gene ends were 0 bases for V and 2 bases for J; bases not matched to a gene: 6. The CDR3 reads CASSYSTLAGTYEQYF. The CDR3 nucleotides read TGTGCCAGCAGTTACTCCACGCTAGCGGGCACCTACGAGCAGTACTTC.

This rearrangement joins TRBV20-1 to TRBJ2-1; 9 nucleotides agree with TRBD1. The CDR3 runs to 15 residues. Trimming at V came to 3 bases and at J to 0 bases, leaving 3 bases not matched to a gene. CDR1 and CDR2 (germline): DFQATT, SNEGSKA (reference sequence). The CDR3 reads CSARGQGSSYNEQFF. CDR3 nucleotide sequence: TGCAGTGCTAGGGGACAGGGCAGCTCCTACAATGAGCAGTTCTTC.

The CDR3 reads CSARDRRGSGIYNEQYF. CDR3 bases: TGCAGTGCTAGAGATCGGCGGGGGAGCGGGATCTACAATGAGCAGTACTTC. The V gene is TRBV20-1, the J gene TRBJ2-7; 7 bases match TRBD2. The V gene's germline CDR1 is DFQATT and CDR2 SNEGSKA (reference sequence). Losses at the gene ends were 0 bases for V and 7 bases for J; bases not matched to a gene: 18. CDR3 length: 17 amino acids.

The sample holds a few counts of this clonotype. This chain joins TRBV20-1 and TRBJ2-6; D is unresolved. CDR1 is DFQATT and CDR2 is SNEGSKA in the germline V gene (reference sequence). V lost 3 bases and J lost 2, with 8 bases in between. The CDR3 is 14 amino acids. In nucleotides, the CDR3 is TGCAGTGCTAGTGTCAGCCCTGGGGCCAACGTCCTGACTTTC. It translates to CSASVSPGANVLTF.

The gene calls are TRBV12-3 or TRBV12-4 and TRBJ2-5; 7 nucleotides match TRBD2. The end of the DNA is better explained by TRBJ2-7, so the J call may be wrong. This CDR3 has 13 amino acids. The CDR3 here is CASSFGGSTEQYF. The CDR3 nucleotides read TGTGCCAGTTCTTTCGGGGGGAGTACCGAGCAGTACTTC.

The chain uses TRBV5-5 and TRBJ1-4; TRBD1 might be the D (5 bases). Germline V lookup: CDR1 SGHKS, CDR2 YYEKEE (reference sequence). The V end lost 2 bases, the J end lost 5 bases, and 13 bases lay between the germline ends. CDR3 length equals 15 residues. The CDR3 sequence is CASSFTGGRNEKLFF. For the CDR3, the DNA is TGTGCCAGCAGCTTTACGGGGGGACGGAATGAAAAACTGTTTTTT.

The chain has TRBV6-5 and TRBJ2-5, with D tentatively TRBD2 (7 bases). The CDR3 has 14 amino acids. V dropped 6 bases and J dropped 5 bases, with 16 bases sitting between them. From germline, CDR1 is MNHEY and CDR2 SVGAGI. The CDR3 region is CASRSGGLGETQYF. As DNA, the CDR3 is TGTGCCAGCAGGTCGGGGGGCTTGGGCGAGACCCAGTACTTC.

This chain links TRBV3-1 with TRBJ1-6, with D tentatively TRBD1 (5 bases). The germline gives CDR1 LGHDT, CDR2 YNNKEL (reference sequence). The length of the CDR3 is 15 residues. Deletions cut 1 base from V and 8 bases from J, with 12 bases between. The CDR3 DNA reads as TGTGCCAGCAGCCAAGGGAGCCAGGGTGATTCACCCCTCCACTTT. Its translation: CASSQGSQGDSPLHF.

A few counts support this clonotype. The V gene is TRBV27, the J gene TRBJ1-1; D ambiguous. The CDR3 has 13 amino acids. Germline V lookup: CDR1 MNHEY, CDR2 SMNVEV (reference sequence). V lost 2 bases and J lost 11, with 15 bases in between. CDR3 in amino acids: CASSLEGKKVAFF. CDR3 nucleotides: TGTGCCAGCAGTTTAGAAGGGAAAAAGGTGGCTTTCTTT.

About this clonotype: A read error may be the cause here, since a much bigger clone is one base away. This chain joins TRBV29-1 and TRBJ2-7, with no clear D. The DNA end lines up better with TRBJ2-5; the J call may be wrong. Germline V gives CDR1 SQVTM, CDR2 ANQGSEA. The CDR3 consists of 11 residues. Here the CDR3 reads CSVEAQETQYF. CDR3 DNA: TGCAGCGTTGAAGCTCAAGAGACCCAGTACTTC.